Included here is one TCR beta chain sequence, with context. The data stem from a study of shared clonotypes between healthy human individuals. Study information: Donor ages ranged 18 to 49 years: a couple of women, a few men.

With 0 bases removed from V and 4 bases from J, the gap between germline ends came to 9 bases. CDR1 LGHNA and CDR2 YSLEER come from the germline V gene. The CDR3 spans 14 residues. The data were produced by immunoSEQ multiplex PCR, yet TCRdb's version contains in-frame clones alone and is incomplete. The table includes about 1.5 million clones, 96% detected once. The clonotype originates from a young man in good health. The specimen sequenced was naive CD4+ T cells sorted from blood. The subset here: CD45RA+ positively selected. The chain recombines TRBV4-3 with TRBJ2-5; D is ambiguous. The CDR3 sequence is CASSQDSWLETQYF. The CDR3 bases are TGCGCCAGCAGCCAAGATTCGTGGTTAGAGACCCAGTACTTC.